What follows is one T cell receptor (beta chain) and its context. This record comes from a study of T cell changes during pregnancy in multiple sclerosis. Deletions cut 3 bases from V and 1 base from J, with 9 bases between. The V gene's germline CDR1 is LNHDA and CDR2 SQIVND (reference sequence). The CDR3 sequence is 14 residues long. This table comes from immunoSEQ multiplex PCR, and its TCRdb copy is limited to in-frame clones, with some not included. There are about 46,000 clones in the sample; roughly 93% occur only once, and 3% to 4.5% lies in the top ten. The sequence came from a female donor with multiple sclerosis, enrolled in a pregnancy study. V is TRBV19 and J is TRBJ1-1; a weak D match, TRBD1 (6 bases). The source material was CD8+ T cells from peripheral blood mononuclear cells, sampled after pregnancy. CDR3 sequence reads: CASSIMDRNTEAFF. In DNA form, the CDR3 reads TGTGCCAGTAGTATTATGGACAGGAACACTGAAGCTTTCTTT.